The entry below describes one T cell receptor beta chain. Its antigen has not been determined. Base quality data are lacking; no much larger clone is found one base away. This specimen belongs to a study of PD-L1 blockade in urothelial cancer (dated by TCRdb to the late 2010s). Background on the whole study: Every patient began therapy in about 2014 and was given atezolizumab 1,200 mg intravenously every 3 weeks. About 85% of the roughly 29 patients were identified as males with urothelial cancer of bladder origin, and a prior smoking history was reported by 18 of 29 patients. Patients had an ECOG performance status of 0 or 1 and had received between 0 and 3 prior chemotherapy regimens. Blood samples were analyzed 3 weeks after the start of treatment (second dose) and 6 weeks after the start of treatment. Blood samples gave a median of roughly 150,000 T cells and approximately 80,000 unique TCRs, with a median clonality of approximately 0.078. The study was an exploratory multi-omic analysis of somatic, immune and clinical correlates of response to PD-L1 blockade with atezolizumab in urothelial cancer. Pretreatment tumor samples, along with matched peripheral blood collected serially before and after atezolizumab treatment, underwent TCR sequencing. Progression-free survival longer than 6 months counted as durable clinical benefit, and TCR features were additionally tested against both progression-free and overall survival. In the same patients who had TCR sequencing, pretreatment tumors also underwent whole exome sequencing and RNA sequencing. Durable clinical benefit was achieved by nine patients and was not achieved by 20 patients. Around 30 patients had pretreatment blood TCR-seq, about 25 had at least one posttreatment blood collection, and about 25 had tumor TCR-seq.

To estimate absolute template abundance from read counts, synthetic TCR analog templates were spiked into each PCR. TCRbeta CDR3 regions were amplified from genomic DNA with bias-controlled V and J gene primers using the immunoSEQ assay. Sequencing of rearranged TCRbeta segments was performed at approximately 20X coverage. Turning to the authors' computational methods: Sequencing errors were corrected by clustering and CDR3s were annotated against IMGT to assign V, D and J genes. Downstream analyses used only productive TCRbeta rearrangements, leaving out any out-of-frame or stop-codon sequences. Clonality was calculated as one minus the Shannon entropy normalized by the log of the number of unique productive sequences. Fisher's exact test with Benjamini-Hochberg correction, using a cutoff of adjusted p below 0.01, was how clones that differed between time points or between blood and tumor were identified. Drawn from immuneACCESS, this table holds only the in-frame rearrangements with V and J called that TCRdb kept. Clones are partly lost; checked studies trace under half to an unresolved V gene and leave the rest unexplained. V, J and clone size derive from that table, while D and trimming were established from the DNA sequence. This sample has more than 50,000 clones in its table, and 82% of those were observed once. The ten largest clonotypes hold 4% to 5% of the sample.

The CDR3 covers 13 residues, taking in both the cysteine and the phenylalanine. The only DNA kept is the CDR3, 39 bases in frame from the first base. Here V drops 9 bases and J drops 3 bases, and the junction holds 7 bases not matched to any gene. CDR1 and CDR2 (SNHLY, FYNNEI) derive from the germline V gene. Paper-wide results and their limitations: Among patients with durable benefit, tumor-associated TCR clones showed greater expansion in peripheral blood 3 weeks after treatment started (n of about 21, p = 0.022). Improved progression-free and overall survival was associated with having pretreatment peripheral blood TCR clonality below the median. Because of the small sample size (n ≈ 30) and the many exploratory analyses performed, the results are intended to be regarded as hypothesis-generating.

A total of 29 patients with locally advanced or metastatic urothelial carcinoma, treated at Memorial Sloan Kettering on a trial protocol, made up the cohort. Peripheral blood mononuclear cells were collected from each patient pretreatment and during treatment, giving between 1 and 8 total time points per patient. The Qiagen DNeasy Blood extraction kit was used to purify genomic DNA from total PBMCs and tumor samples. PBMCs were collected pretreatment and during treatment, and were isolated and stored as previously described. The clonotype originates from a man aged 65 to 79 with urothelial cancer. The chain links TRBV2 with TRBJ2-5; 7 of the junction bases match TRBD1. The starting material was PBMCs, obtained around atezolizumab (anti-PD-L1) treatment. DNA sequence: TGTGCCAGAGGGACAGCGGTAGAAGAGACCCAGTACTTC. This gives the protein CARGTAVEETQYF.